Each of the 10 T cell receptor gamma chains below was sequenced from the same sample in a study of Vδ1+ human thymocytes. Study findings and constraints: In the thymus, TRG and TRD repertoires looked highly polyclonal with Gaussian CDR3 lengths.

The template was reverse-transcribed extracted RNA. CDR3 amplicons came from multiplex PCR with pooled V-gene forward and constant-region reverse primers. TCRdb reran clone calling via CATT on the multiplex PCR reads. The table shows thousands of gamma-chain clones, with around two fifths occurring only once. For these TCRs, the target antigens are not known. Sequencing was performed on Vdelta1+ gamma-delta thymocytes from the thymus. Indicated subset: FACS-sorted CD3+ TCRalphabeta- TCRVdelta1+ TCRVdelta2- thymocytes. The receptors stem from a boy younger than two who had congenital heart surgery.

The V gene is TRGV2, the J gene TRGJ1 or TRGJ2. The J gene comes from matching the DNA to germline here; TCRdb lacks it. The junction had 6 bases not matched to a gene; V was cut back by 2 bases and J by 2 bases. CDR1 and CDR2 (germline): EGSNGY, YDSYNSKV. The length of the CDR3 is 14 residues. The CDR3 reads CATWDVRYYYKKLF. The CDR3 DNA follows: TGTGCCACCTGGGACGTACGCTATTATTATAAGAAACTCTTT.

V usage is TRGV5 and J usage is TRGJ1 or TRGJ2. Assignment of the J gene here rests on matching the DNA to germline, because TCRdb gives none. This CDR3 has 14 residues. Germline-derived CDR1 and CDR2 are VINAFY and YDVSNSKD. The V and J ends lost 0 bases and 3 bases, in that order; junction bases with no gene match: 5. The CDR3 DNA is TGTGCCACCTGGGACAGGCTACCTTATTATAAGAAACTCTTT. The encoded protein is CATWDRLPYYKKLF.

This sequence joins TRGV3 and TRGJP2. TCRdb lists no J gene, so it was determined here by aligning the DNA to germline. The CDR3 has 25 residues. The V and J ends lost 5 bases and 10 bases, in that order; junction bases with no gene match: 46. The germline CDR1 and CDR2 sequences are VTNTFY and YDVSTARD (reference sequence). The CDR3 loop is CATWVPSGSSGEAAWPGLSGWIKTF. The CDR3 bases are TGTGCCACCTGGGTTCCCTCAGGGTCATCAGGCGAGGCGGCATGGCCAGGGCTCTCAGGTTGGATCAAGACGTTT.

V and J are TRGV3 and TRGJ1 or TRGJ2. The J gene was missing in TCRdb and was found by matching the end of the DNA to germline. V lost 3 bases to trimming and J lost 6 bases; unmatched junction nucleotides: 8. Germline V CDR1 and CDR2: VTNTFY, YDVSTARD (reference sequence). This CDR3 spans 13 amino acids. CDR3 nucleotide sequence: TGTGCCACCTGGGACCCGCGGGGTTATAAGAAACTCTTT. Residues: CATWDPRGYKKLF.

This clone appeared a few times. The chain recombines TRGV4 with TRGJ1 or TRGJ2. The J gene, missing from TCRdb, was assigned here through DNA to germline matching. CDR1 and CDR2 (germline): EGSTGY, YDSYTSSV. This CDR3 comprises 14 residues. V dropped 1 base and J dropped 3; count of bases not matched to a gene: 6. CDR3 nucleotide sequence: TGTGCCACCTGGGATGGAAGGCCTTATTATAAGAAACTCTTT. As protein: CATWDGRPYYKKLF.

About this clone itself: A read error may produce the germline difference seen at one junction end. V usage is TRGV5 and J usage is TRGJ1 or TRGJ2. The CDR3 covers 11 residues. The germline gives CDR1 VINAFY, CDR2 YDVSNSKD. The CDR3 DNA reads TGTGCCACCGGGGACAGGTTGGGGAAACTCTTT. The encoded protein is CATGDRLGKLF.

With respect to this clone: The sample has other DNA sequences that encode this CDR3 too. This chain links TRGV4 with TRGJ1 or TRGJ2. Here the J gene came from matching the DNA to germline, since TCRdb omits it. CDR1 is EGSTGY and CDR2 is YDSYTSSV in the germline V gene. This CDR3 has 12 residues. The V segment lost 1 base and the J segment 5 bases; nucleotides outside the gene matches: 2. CDR3 region: CATWDGDYKKLF. For the CDR3, the DNA is TGTGCCACCTGGGATGGAGATTATAAGAAACTCTTT.

This clone was seen a handful of times. V gene TRGV5 combines with J gene TRGJ1 or TRGJ2. The J gene comes from matching the DNA to germline here; TCRdb lacks it. V lost 0 bases, J lost 11 bases, and 7 bases stayed unmatched. Per germline, CDR1 VINAFY and CDR2 YDVSNSKD. This CDR3 is built from 12 residues. Here the CDR3 DNA reads TGTGCCACCTGGGACAGGCCCGTACAGAAACTCTTT. Amino acid sequence: CATWDRPVQKLF.

The V gene lacks a call, and TRGJ1 or TRGJ2 is the J gene. The CDR3 spans 13 residues. This chain's CDR3 is CATWDRLYYKKLF. The CDR3 DNA follows: TGTGCCACCTGGGATCGCCTTTATTATAAGAAACTCTTT.

The chain recombines TRGV9 with TRGJ1 or TRGJ2. The CDR3 is made up of 14 amino acids. V dropped 0 bases and J dropped 4; count of bases not matched to a gene: 6. Germline V gene lookup returns CDR1 GITISATS and CDR2 ISYDGTV (reference sequence). DNA of the CDR3: TGTGCCTTGTGGGAGGTGCGTTGGTATTATAAGAAACTCTTT. It specifies CALWEVRWYYKKLF.